This is a list of T cell receptor beta chains from one sample in a study of blood T cell repertoires in COVID-19. Assay: immunoSEQ multiplex PCR; the TCRdb copy retains only in-frame clones and omits some. Seen here are 150,000 to 180,000 clones, around 83% observed once, and the top ten hold about 12%. Sample: peripheral blood. The receptor source for this set is a woman aged 55-70 years with COVID-19, enrolled during active disease. Both conserved end residues are part of each CDR3. Fields, in order: clone size, J gene, V gene, D gene, CDR3 protein, CDR3 DNA. The D gene is left open where the match is weak. Only some rows state a clone size, as once, few, many or a class for expanded clones.

.	TRBJ1-2	TRBV5-1	TRBD1	CASSTSGTGGGYTF	TGCGCCAGCAGCACTTCCGGGACAGGGGGTGGCTACACCTTC
.	TRBJ1-1	TRBV3-1/TRBV3-2	.	CASSPKERTVGTEAFF	TGTGCCAGCAGCCCAAAGGAGCGAACGGTTGGGACTGAAGCTTTCTTT
.	TRBJ1-5	TRBV2	.	CASSQGEARQPQHF	TGTGCCAGCAGCCAGGGCGAAGCGAGACAGCCCCAGCATTTT
.	TRBJ1-5	TRBV18	TRBD1	CASSVQGARNQPQHF	TGTGCCAGCTCAGTACAGGGGGCGCGGAATCAGCCCCAGCATTTT
.	TRBJ1-2	TRBV27	.	CASSEQGANYGYTF	TGTGCCAGCAGTGAACAGGGAGCAAACTATGGCTACACCTTC
.	TRBJ1-5	TRBV7-8	.	CASSPNSNQPQHF	TGTGCCAGCAGCCCCAATAGCAATCAGCCCCAGCATTTT
.	TRBJ1-3	TRBV2	.	CASSEWGGGTGNTIYF	TGTGCCAGCAGTGAATGGGGGGGAGGTACTGGAAACACCATATATTTT
once	TRBJ2-3	TRBV11-3	.	CASSLGQDDTQYF	TGTGCCAGCAGCTTAGGACAGGATGATACGCAGTATTTT
.	TRBJ2-2	TRBV5-1	TRBD1	CASSPGTGPLSGELFF	TGCGCCAGCAGCCCCGGGACAGGGCCCCTATCCGGGGAGCTGTTTTTT
.	TRBJ1-1	TRBV12-3/TRBV12-4	TRBD1	CASTRDSNTEAFF	TGTGCCAGCACAAGGGACAGCAACACTGAAGCTTTCTTT
once	TRBJ2-5	TRBV10-3	.	CAIRAGTKETQYF	TGTGCCATCAGGGCCGGGACAAAAGAGACCCAGTACTTC
few	TRBJ2-2	TRBV19	.	CASREGQNTGELFF	TGTGCCAGTAGAGAGGGACAAAACACCGGGGAGCTGTTTTTT
.	TRBJ2-3	TRBV12-3/TRBV12-4	TRBD2	CASSIAGDTQYF	TGTGCCAGCAGCATAGCGGGAGATACGCAGTATTTT
.	TRBJ1-2	TRBV3-1/TRBV3-2	.	CASSQDWGSPIGGYGYTF	TGTGCCAGCAGCCAAGATTGGGGAAGCCCAATCGGGGGATATGGCTACACCTTC
.	TRBJ1-1	TRBV2	.	CASLLEAGILTEAFF	TGTGCCAGCCTCCTAGAGGCGGGGATTCTTACTGAAGCTTTCTTT
.	TRBJ2-3	TRBV15	TRBD2	CATSRDRAAGDTQYF	TGTGCCACCAGCAGAGATAGGGCAGCGGGGGATACGCAGTATTTT
.	TRBJ1-2	TRBV27	.	CASSLWGVENYGYTF	TGTGCCAGCAGTTTGTGGGGGGTTGAGAACTATGGCTACACCTTC
.	TRBJ1-1	TRBV30	TRBD1	CAWSARTGGTANTEAFF	TGTGCCTGGAGTGCCCGAACGGGGGGGACAGCGAACACTGAAGCTTTCTTT
.	TRBJ2-3	TRBV7-2	.	CASSASTDTQYF	TGTGCCAGCAGCGCGAGCACAGATACGCAGTATTTT
.	TRBJ2-1	TRBV6-4	.	CASSATTGAYNEQFF	TGTGCCAGCAGTGCCACGACAGGAGCCTACAATGAGCAGTTCTTC
.	TRBJ2-2	TRBV18	.	CASSLRGERRGYTGELFF	TGTGCCAGCTCACTAAGGGGCGAAAGACGGGGGTACACCGGGGAGCTGTTTTTT
.	TRBJ1-5	TRBV19	TRBD1	CASRFGQGVNQPQHF	TGTGCCAGTAGGTTCGGACAGGGGGTTAATCAGCCCCAGCATTTT
.	TRBJ2-3	TRBV30	.	CAWKAGVITDTQYF	TGTGCCTGGAAAGCAGGGGTCATCACAGATACGCAGTATTTT
.	TRBJ1-1	TRBV7-6	TRBD1	CASSLYQGAMTEAFF	TGTGCCAGCAGCTTATACCAGGGGGCAATGACTGAAGCTTTCTTT
.	TRBJ1-5	TRBV12-3/TRBV12-4	.	CASTLTANQPQHF	TGTGCCAGCACCCTGACAGCTAATCAGCCCCAGCATTTT
.	TRBJ1-4	TRBV5-1	TRBD1	CASSPNLMTGGREKLFF	TGCGCCAGCAGCCCGAACCTAATGACAGGGGGCAGGGAAAAACTGTTTTTT
.	TRBJ1-2	TRBV5-8	TRBD1	CASSQDRGHGYTF	TGTGCCAGCAGCCAGGACAGGGGGCACGGCTACACCTTC
.	TRBJ2-5	TRBV5-5	.	CASSLRWTQRETQYF	TGTGCCAGCAGCTTGAGGTGGACACAACGAGAGACCCAGTACTTC
.	TRBJ1-3	TRBV19	.	CASSTSVSGNTIYF	TGTGCCAGTAGTACCTCGGTCTCTGGAAACACCATATATTTT
.	TRBJ2-3	TRBV7-2	.	CASSLGSRISTDTQYF	TGTGCCAGCAGCTTAGGTTCGCGGATTAGCACAGATACGCAGTATTTT
.	TRBJ2-3	TRBV20-1	TRBD2	CSASGAGDLTDTQYF	TGCAGTGCTAGTGGAGCGGGGGACCTCACAGATACGCAGTATTTT
.	TRBJ1-1	TRBV10-3	TRBD1	CAIRVDTTGESEAFF	TGTGCCATACGTGTGGATACCACAGGGGAATCTGAAGCTTTCTTT
once	TRBJ1-2	TRBV19	.	CASSIFPSTANYGYTF	TGTGCCAGTAGTATTTTTCCCTCTACAGCAAACTATGGCTACACCTTC